This T cell receptor (beta chain) originates from a study of cytomegalovirus exposure and HLA in healthy donors. The study ran its PCR with 60 Vbeta and 13 Jbeta primers. This table comes from immunoSEQ multiplex PCR, and its TCRdb copy is limited to in-frame clones, with some not included. The sample has about 120,000 clones, under 85% seen once. Of note for this clone: The target antigen is unknown.

Germline CDR1 and CDR2: SGHDT and YYEEEE. The CDR3 has 13 residues. Study-level points and caveats: Cytomegalovirus-associated TCR beta chains were listed, numbering under 200. A later analysis reportedly identified an Asian-associated ancestry cluster as carrying fewer N-insertions than the roughly 720-donor mean.

The sequencing sample was made of PBMCs. The J gene is TRBJ2-5, the V gene TRBV5-6; D remains unclear. The DNA end favors TRBJ2-7, so the J call may be wrong. This TCR was sampled from a woman younger than 30 in good health and CMV-seronegative. The CDR3 nucleotides are TGTGCCAGCAGCAAAGATAGCTCCTACGAGCAGTACTTC. Translation gives CASSKDSSYEQYF.